The text below deals with one T cell receptor (beta chain). The antigen this receptor binds is unknown. Base-call qualities are not available, and no considerably larger clone is one nucleotide away. The CDR3 sequence holds 16 residues, the cysteine and phenylalanine included. Only the CDR3 portion is preserved as DNA: 48 bases, with reading frame beginning at the first base. V gives up 4 bases and J gives up 3 bases, and the segment between their germline ends measures 18 bases. CDR1 SGHNT and CDR2 YENEEA are derived from the germline V gene. The sample originates from a study of cytomegalovirus exposure and HLA in healthy donors (dated by TCRdb to 2015 to 2018). As for the study more broadly: In an earlier analysis of 550 to 750 of the donors, 250 to 350 Gb of sequence data and approximately 100 million unique TCR beta sequences from approximately 180 million T cells were reported. Approximately 300 gigabases of sequencing data and around 85 million unique TCR sequences made up an early release that covered 640 HLA-typed donors. Among the roughly 400 genotyped donors, around 79% belonged to the genetic ancestry cluster associated with self-reported Caucasian donors. The study aimed to test whether signatures of past pathogen exposure could be identified by cataloging public T cell receptors. Using immunosequencing, the study profiled T cell repertoires from 666 subjects and related those repertoires to cytomegalovirus serostatus. A separate validation cohort of roughly 120 different subjects was used in addition to the 666-subject first cohort. The study combined high-throughput TCR immunosequencing, statistical association of individual TCRs with disease status, and machine learning to predict cytomegalovirus infection status. To study patterns of TCR occurrence, a later analysis re-analyzed previously published TCR beta repertoires from 650 to 750 donors and added high-resolution HLA genotyping. Rather than using new phenotypic data, the later analysis identified candidate immune exposures from TCR beta sequences and from how often those sequences occurred across donors. An earlier analysis of approximately 630 of the donors applied high-throughput TCR beta sequencing to assess whether each TCR beta V gene segment acted as functional or pseudogenic. Donor age, sex, ethnicity and CMV serostatus were compiled together with the repertoire data. In a later genetic analysis, genome-wide SNP genotypes for about 55% of the roughly 700 donors were used, and that subset was treated as a discovery cohort. Every discovery cohort repertoire had been produced on one sequencing platform. Class I and class II HLA loci were covered by the typing at four-digit resolution. The number of donors typed differed by locus, with roughly 629-640 for A, B, C, DRB1 and DQB1, around 500 for DQA1, some 570 for DPA1, and around 430 for DPB1. Because of strong linkage in the cohort, roughly five DR-DQ haplotypes were treated as single units for association and clustering. Among about 410 genotyped donors of the cohort, an average of about 220,000 unique TCR beta nucleotide sequences was sequenced per donor, of which 15% to 20% were non-productive.

The method was the immunoSEQ multiplex PCR assay. For the multiplex PCR, a mixture combining 60 forward primers for TCR Vbeta segments and 13 reverse primers for TCR Jbeta segments was used. A multiplex PCR assay on genomic DNA amplified the CDR3 region of rearranged TCR beta genes. On the Illumina HiSeq System, the amplified TCR beta libraries were sequenced as 87-base-pair reads. Per the source publication's procedure: A later analysis counted tens of millions of unique TCR beta chains across the 550 to 750 repertoires, and 10 million to 11 million of these chains were shared by at least two donors. Raw reads were error-corrected and collapsed into unique sequences with a nearest-neighbor algorithm that merged closely related sequences to remove PCR and sequencing errors. To assign V, D and J gene segments, CDR3 sequences were aligned to IMGT reference sequences. For a sequence to be retained, at least a six-nucleotide match to both a V gene segment and a J gene segment was required. A rearrangement counted as productive if the CDR3 had no stop codons and remained in frame with V and J, and every other rearrangement counted as non-productive. CDR3 was defined by IMGT convention, running from the second conserved V-encoded cysteine to the conserved J-encoded phenylalanine. The earlier analysis of 500 to 600 of the donors excluded sequences that lacked an unambiguous match to a single V gene segment. In an earlier analysis of 500 to 750 of the donors, V segments were called functional above 56.7% productive rearrangements and were called segregating when the between-donor standard deviation exceeded 5%. A statistical classification framework was built to diagnose cytomegalovirus status from the catalog of TCR beta chain sequences. V and J gene assignment, in a later analysis, came from comparing TCR nucleotide sequences with IMGT/GENE-DB human TR gene sequences. In a later analysis, CDR3 sequences and most-parsimonious VDJ recombination scenarios were assigned using the TCRdist pipeline. In a later analysis, each TCR beta chain was defined by its CDR3 amino acid sequence together with its V-gene family, and reads without a unique V-gene family were excluded. A later analysis removed 592 highly shared, low-generation-probability nucleotide sequences to deal with suspected cross-contamination and a sequencing artifact. A later analysis calculated a clonal expansion index for each public chain from normalized within-repertoire ranks of inferred template counts. Generation probabilities in a later analysis came from a VDJ recombination model fitted to out-of-frame rearrangements, and those results were checked against IGoR. Hypergeometric tests were used in a later analysis to score TCR-TCR, TCR-HLA and TCR-CMV co-occurrence, with a repertoire-size bias correction applied to the TCR pairs. To estimate false discovery rates, a later analysis permuted the HLA or CMV assignments 20 times. In a later analysis, co-occurring TCRs were grouped using DBSCAN, with TCRdist sequence similarity added in when clustering inside HLA-allele-positive subsets. Repertoires with fewer than 30,000 or more than 120,000 public chains were left out of co-occurrence clustering, as were several repertoires with anomalous nucleotide sharing. TCRdb carries this immuneACCESS record with in-frame sequences only. Its versions omit some clonotypes, under half of them owing to an unresolved V gene in the studies checked, with the rest unexplained. The V and J calls and clone size come from that table; D and trimming were worked out from the DNA. The sample includes around 120,000 clones, with 70% to 80% observed a single time. The top ten clones comprise roughly 11% of the sample.

Results the study describes overall, beyond this receptor: A later analysis reported that several top co-occurrence clusters appeared linked to parvovirus B19, influenza, CMV and Epstein-Barr virus. According to a later analysis, most CMV-associated TCR beta chains appeared to be HLA-restricted, and the HLA associations seemed to be driven largely by CMV exposure. The classifier was reported to diagnose cytomegalovirus status with high specificity and sensitivity in both the original cohort and the validation cohort. Correlated functional status among segregating V segments might reflect linkage disequilibrium, but an unknown experimental factor could not be ruled out. According to the authors, the approach could potentially be generalized to other disease states and immunological phenotypes. HLA typing was unavailable for some donors at each locus, so association tests used only the typed subset. Most TCR sequences were seen in very few donors, while some public TCRs were found in many individuals. A cluster of highly shared sequence variants was judged likely to represent a technical artifact of the sequencing pipeline. The cohort was sequenced for TCR beta chains only, and without alpha or paired-chain data the features that could be detected were limited. In a later analysis, HLA-associated TCR beta chains showed more clonal expansion and lower generation probabilities than non-associated chains that were equally common. A few of the identified cytomegalovirus-associated TCR beta chains were confirmed in vitro to be specific for cytomegalovirus antigens. A further reported finding was that TCR beta sequences accurately predicted the HLA-A and HLA-B alleles for most subjects in the first cohort. In a later genetic analysis, a missense DCLRE1C variant was associated with V-gene and J-gene trimming of TCR beta chains, and the association was replicated in an independent cohort. A later analysis found that TCR association rates varied across HLA loci, with DRB1 alleles showing the most associated TCRs and HLA-C alleles the fewest. Presence/absence analyses assumed roughly uniform sequencing depth across donors, an assumption that may not hold. Immune exposure information for the cohort was limited to CMV serostatus. Some IMGT-functional V segments, including TRBV6-2 and TRBV6-3, could not be distinguished by the 87-base-pair reads and were therefore excluded. Fewer than 20 rarely observed V segments, including chromosome 9 orphons, were excluded from the earlier analysis of several hundred of the donors because counts were too low. The study gave a list of over 150 TCR beta chains associated with cytomegalovirus. When HLA alleles, especially DR and DQ, strongly co-occurred, attributing TCR associations to individual alleles was difficult. Specific HLA alleles were associated with some 15,000 TCR beta sequences at a false discovery rate of 0.05 in a later analysis. An earlier analysis of approximately 500 of the donors showed that most TCR beta V segments appeared in productive rearrangements either about 87% or about 30% of the time, which broadly matched IMGT annotations. In a later genetic analysis, fewer N-insertions in productive TCRs were reported among donors in an Asian-associated ancestry cluster than the roughly 700-donor mean.

In total, more than 500 healthy bone marrow donors made up the cohort. At the time of sampling, all cohort members were nominally healthy, though unrecorded immune exposures were likely present. The donor was CMV seropositive and was included in the group of 250 to 300 seropositive cohort members. A peripheral blood sample was collected from each donor, and TCR beta sequencing was performed on peripheral blood mononuclear cells. Genomic DNA extraction from the blood cell samples was performed with the Qiagen DNeasy Blood Extraction Kit. The TCR originated in a woman between 45 and 65 years old in good health and CMV-seropositive. The sample comprised PBMCs. The rearranged segments are TRBV11-3 and TRBJ2-5, and the D gene may be TRBD1, 6 bases matching. The CDR3 corresponds to CASSSGVTGTKETQYF. The nucleotide sequence is TGTGCCAGCAGCTCAGGGGTGACCGGGACAAAAGAGACCCAGTACTTC.